Listed below are T cell receptor beta chains from one sample, sequenced in a study of Ad26.COV2.S vaccination and SARS-CoV-2 variants. Produced via immunoSEQ multiplex PCR; TCRdb's table is partial and in-frame only. The sample lists roughly 700,000 clones, around 90% occurring once. Sequenced here: peripheral blood, sampled in a trial of Ad26.COV2.S vaccine versus placebo. These receptors came from a person between 18 and 60 years old who received the Ad26.COV2.S COVID-19 vaccine or a placebo. CDR3s include the opening cysteine and the closing phenylalanine or tryptophan. Each record gives: V gene, CDR3 protein.

TRBV18 CASSLEQTDTQYF
TRBV19 CASSRHGQRQFF
TRBV7-9 CASRAGTGVYEQYF
TRBV3-1/TRBV3-2 CASSLGGNYGYTF
TRBV7-3 CASSLKGTGGAEAFF
TRBV5-4 CASSLGSYGTDTQYF
TRBV6-5 CASSSQGYTEAFF
TRBV14 CASSQVTGANSPLHF
TRBV12-3/TRBV12-4 CASNSGGRNGYTF
TRBV15 CATSTGLAGTYNEQFF
TRBV7-9 CASSAIHGTSSYNEQFF
TRBV5-1 CASSHRDRDAAGNTIYF
TRBV3-1/TRBV3-2 CASSQELTSYNEQFF
TRBV18 CASLAGTNTGELFF
TRBV9 CASSKGPAAEAFF
TRBV19 CASRPRNADTQYF
TRBV7-9 CASSPQTVYGYTF
TRBV7-6 CASSPGGLLYEQYF
TRBV7-3 CASSPRIGETQYF
TRBV30 CAWRGTFYGYTF
TRBV27 CASSPSGRGAYGYTF
TRBV2 CASRADRVYTF
TRBV11-3 CASSFISGGEQFF
TRBV4-3 CASSPGLAGYTDTQYF
TRBV18 CASTPGTALFEQYF
TRBV7-8 CASSLASGTYNEQFF
TRBV6-2/TRBV6-3 CASSYGQAGDYGYTF
TRBV6-5 CASSHRSNTEAFF
TRBV6-6 CASSYSGQSGAAFF
TRBV24-1 CSKRRAALRSANEKLFF
TRBV5-1 CASSLEGRSNQPQHF
TRBV14 CASSHRRGPDYGYTF
TRBV5-1 CASSFSIGETQYF
TRBV5-1 CASSRDRQAEAFF
TRBV4-2 CASSQEGDQPQHF
TRBV28 CASSFGIKPQHF
TRBV25-1 CASSEWGGPYNEQFF
TRBV10-3 CAISRGGTPTDTQYF
TRBV5-1 CASREMRGDTDTQYF
TRBV5-1 CASSLDPGVLDYGYTF
TRBV5-5 CASSLALAGSQETQYF
TRBV2 CASTTGGPSIPSDTQYF
TRBV20-1 CSASLAGGWETQYF
TRBV27 CASSPKTGNYGYTF
TRBV6-5 CASSYSFRRNNEQFF
TRBV6-6 CASSLDRALYGYTF
TRBV6-6 CASSLGVLGAFF
TRBV14 CASSQLTGGNTGELFF
TRBV9 CASSLAMFGELFF